This T cell receptor (beta chain) was recovered during a study of blood T cell repertoires in COVID-19. Study-wide context: Specimens from acute and convalescent COVID-19 originated in the United States, Italy and Spain.

Germline assignment: CDR1 GTSNPN and CDR2 SVGIG (reference sequence). CDR3 length equals 14 residues. V lost 2 bases to trimming and J lost 5 bases, with 13 bases between them. The method was immunoSEQ multiplex PCR; TCRdb's version includes in-frame clones alone and lacks a portion of them. Among approximately 380,000 clones listed, 85% were seen once. Sequencing was done on a sample of peripheral blood. V is TRBV30 and J is TRBJ2-1, with D maybe TRBD1 (6 bases). This receptor was obtained from a woman aged 18-29 years with acute or convalescent COVID-19. CDR3 nucleotide sequence: TGTGCCTGGAGTCCTGGGGGCGCCCACAATGAGCAGTTCTTC. This translates into CAWSPGGAHNEQFF.